This TCR beta chain came from a study of radiotherapy plus CTLA-4 blockade in lung cancer. Note on this clone: Its target is not known.

With ipilimumab providing CTLA-4 blockade, focal radiation was administered to patients who had chemo-refractory metastatic non-small-cell lung cancer. Study observations and caveats: Reportedly, early blood T cell clone dynamics best predicted response, with interferon-beta. In blood, TCR clones derived from the tumor expanded after radiotherapy plus ipilimumab.

TCRdb keeps only in-frame clones here, not all; method: immunoSEQ multiplex PCR. The sample gives 50,000 to 65,000 clones, 77% of which show up once; around 4% is in the top ten. Germline CDR1 SNHLY, CDR2 FYNNEI. The CDR3 runs to 16 residues. Trimming at V came to 3 bases and at J to 2 bases, leaving 7 bases not matched to a gene. The starting material was peripheral blood, obtained from a patient treated with radiotherapy plus ipilimumab. The chain combines TRBV2 with TRBJ2-3; 8 nucleotides line up with TRBD1. The TCR originated in a human donor with non-small cell lung cancer who had a partial response to radiotherapy plus ipilimumab. The CDR3 coding sequence is TGTGCCAGCAGTGAGTTTAGGACAGGGACCACAGATACGCAGTATTTT. Translation gives CASSEFRTGTTDTQYF.